This TCR beta chain was recovered during a study of tumor and adjacent non-tumor tissue in lung cancer. Study-level information: Aged about 30 to 85 years, patients included roughly ten men and 5 women with stage I to III disease.

Whole-study findings and limits: Higher tumor TCR diversity was associated with shorter survival. In normal lung, the top 100 clones were significantly more dominant than in tumor.

The germline gives CDR1 MNHEY, CDR2 SVGEGT. There are 16 residues in the CDR3. Trimming removed 6 bases at V and 5 bases at J, with 23 bases between. The template was RNA from unsorted bulk tissue. In regard to this clonotype: What it binds is unknown.

The library came from three nested PCR rounds adapted from ARM-PCR protocols. TCRdb re-analysed the multiplex PCR reads in MiXCR, keeping a single row per CDR3 protein. The sample consists of 100,000 to 120,000 distinct CDR3 sequences, approximately 87% of them appearing once. Sample: lung tumor tissue. The chain uses TRBV6-2 or TRBV6-3 and TRBJ2-7; D might be TRBD2 (6 bases). The TCR sequence derives from a man between 65 and 85 years old with non-small cell lung cancer. CDR3 residues: CASRNTAGTRENEQYF. The CDR3, as DNA: TGTGCCAGCAGGAATACTGCCGGGACTCGGGAGAACGAGCAGTACTTC.